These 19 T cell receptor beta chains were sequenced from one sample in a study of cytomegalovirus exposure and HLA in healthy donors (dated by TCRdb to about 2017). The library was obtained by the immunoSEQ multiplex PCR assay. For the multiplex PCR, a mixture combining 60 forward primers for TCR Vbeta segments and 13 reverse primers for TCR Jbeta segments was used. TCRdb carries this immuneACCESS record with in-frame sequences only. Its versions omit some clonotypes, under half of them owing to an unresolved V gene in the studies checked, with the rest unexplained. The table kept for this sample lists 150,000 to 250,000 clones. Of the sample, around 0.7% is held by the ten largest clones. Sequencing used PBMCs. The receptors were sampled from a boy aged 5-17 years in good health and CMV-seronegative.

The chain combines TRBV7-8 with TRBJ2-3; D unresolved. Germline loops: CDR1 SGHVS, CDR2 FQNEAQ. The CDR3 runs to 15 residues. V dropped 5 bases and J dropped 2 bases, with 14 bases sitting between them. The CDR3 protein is CASSATAGYTDTQYF. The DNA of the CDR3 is TGTGCCAGCAGCGCAACAGCAGGTTACACAGATACGCAGTATTTT.

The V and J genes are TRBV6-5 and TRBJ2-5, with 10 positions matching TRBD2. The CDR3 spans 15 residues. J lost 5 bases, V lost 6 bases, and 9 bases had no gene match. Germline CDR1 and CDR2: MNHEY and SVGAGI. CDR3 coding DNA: TGTGCCAGCAGCAAAAAGCGGGGGGGCCGTGAGACCCAGTACTTC. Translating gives CASSKKRGGRETQYF.

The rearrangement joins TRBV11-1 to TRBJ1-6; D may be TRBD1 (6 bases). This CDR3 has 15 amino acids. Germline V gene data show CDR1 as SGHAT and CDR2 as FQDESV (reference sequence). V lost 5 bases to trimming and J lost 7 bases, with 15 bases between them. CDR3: CASSAQGNTNSPLHF. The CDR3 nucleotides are TGTGCCAGCAGCGCGCAGGGGAACACAAATTCACCCCTCCACTTT.

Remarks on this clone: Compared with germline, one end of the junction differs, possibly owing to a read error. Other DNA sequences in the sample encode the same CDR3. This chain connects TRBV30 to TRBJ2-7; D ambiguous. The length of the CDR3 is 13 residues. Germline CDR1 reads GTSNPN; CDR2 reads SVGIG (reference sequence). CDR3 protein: CAWSDNYRYEQYF. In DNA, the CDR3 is TGTGCCTGGAGTGATAACTATAGATACGAACAGTACTTC.

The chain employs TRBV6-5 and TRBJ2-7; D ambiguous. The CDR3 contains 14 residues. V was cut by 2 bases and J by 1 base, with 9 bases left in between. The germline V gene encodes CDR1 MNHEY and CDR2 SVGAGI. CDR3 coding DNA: TGTGCCAGCAGTTACACCACCGGTTCCTACGAGCAGTACTTC. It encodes CASSYTTGSYEQYF.

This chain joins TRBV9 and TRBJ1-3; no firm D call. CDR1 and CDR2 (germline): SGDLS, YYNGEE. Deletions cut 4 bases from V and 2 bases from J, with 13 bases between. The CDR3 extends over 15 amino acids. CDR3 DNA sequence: TGTGCCAGCAGCCCACCGGAGGTCACTGGAAACACCATATATTTT. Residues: CASSPPEVTGNTIYF.

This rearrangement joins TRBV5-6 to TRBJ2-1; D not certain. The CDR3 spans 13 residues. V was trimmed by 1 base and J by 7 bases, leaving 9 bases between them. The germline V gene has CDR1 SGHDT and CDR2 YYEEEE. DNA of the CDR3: TGTGCCAGCAGCTTGTATTCCGGGAATGAGCAGTTCTTC. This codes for CASSLYSGNEQFF.

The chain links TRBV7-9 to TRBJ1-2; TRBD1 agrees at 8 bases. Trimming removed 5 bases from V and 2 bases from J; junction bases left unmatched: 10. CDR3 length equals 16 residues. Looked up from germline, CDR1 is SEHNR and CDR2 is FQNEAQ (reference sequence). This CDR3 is CASSKAGQAPNYGYTF. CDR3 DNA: TGTGCCAGCAGCAAAGCGGGACAGGCCCCCAACTATGGCTACACCTTC. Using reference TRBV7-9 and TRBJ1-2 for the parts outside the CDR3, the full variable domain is DTGVSQNPRHKITKRGQNVTFRCDPISEHNRLYWYRQTLGQGPEFLTYFQNEAQLEKSRLLSDRFSAERPKGSFSTLEIQRTEQGDSAMYLCASSKAGQAPNYGYTFGSGTRLTVV.

DNA for the CDR3: TGCGCCAGCAGCTTGGAGGCCCGCGGGGAGACCCAGTACTTC. It encodes CASSLEARGETQYF. V usage is TRBV5-1 and J usage is TRBJ2-5; TRBD2 is a possible D gene (5 bases). This CDR3 region has 14 residues. The V end lost 0 bases, the J end lost 5 bases, and 11 bases lay between the germline ends. The germline V gene encodes CDR1 SGHRS and CDR2 YFSETQ.

The CDR3 region has the DNA TGTGCCAGCAGACGAGACAGGGGCTCTTACAATGAGCAGTTCTTC. It yields the protein CASRRDRGSYNEQFF. The rearrangement uses TRBV6-5 and TRBJ2-1; 8 bases are shared with TRBD1. Germline trimming cut 6 bases from V and 4 bases from J; bases unmatched to any gene: 8. The germline gives CDR1 MNHEY, CDR2 SVGAGI. The CDR3 runs 15 residues.

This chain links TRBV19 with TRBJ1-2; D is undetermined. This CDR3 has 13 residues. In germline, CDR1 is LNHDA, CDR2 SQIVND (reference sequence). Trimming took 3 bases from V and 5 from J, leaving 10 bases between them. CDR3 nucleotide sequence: TGTGCCAGTAGTATCGGGAGTGTATATGGCTACACCTTC. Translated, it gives CASSIGSVYGYTF.

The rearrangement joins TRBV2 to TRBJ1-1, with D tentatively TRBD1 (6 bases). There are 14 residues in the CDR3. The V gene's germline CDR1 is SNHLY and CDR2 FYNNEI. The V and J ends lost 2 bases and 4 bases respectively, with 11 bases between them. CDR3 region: CASSEQGMGTEAFF. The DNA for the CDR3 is TGTGCCAGCAGTGAACAGGGGATGGGCACTGAAGCTTTCTTT.

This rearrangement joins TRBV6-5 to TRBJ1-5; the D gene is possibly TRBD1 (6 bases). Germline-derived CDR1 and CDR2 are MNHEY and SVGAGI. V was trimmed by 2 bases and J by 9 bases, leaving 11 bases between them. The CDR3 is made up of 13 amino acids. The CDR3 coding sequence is TGTGCCAGCAGTTACGAAGGGGGTTGGCCCCAGCATTTT. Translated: CASSYEGGWPQHF.

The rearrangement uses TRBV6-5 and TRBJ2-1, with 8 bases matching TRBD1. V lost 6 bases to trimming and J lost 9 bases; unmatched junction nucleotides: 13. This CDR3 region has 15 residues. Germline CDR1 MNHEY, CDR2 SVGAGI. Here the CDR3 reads CASSRFGQGWGEQFF. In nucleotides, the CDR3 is TGTGCCAGCAGCAGATTCGGACAGGGCTGGGGTGAGCAGTTCTTC.

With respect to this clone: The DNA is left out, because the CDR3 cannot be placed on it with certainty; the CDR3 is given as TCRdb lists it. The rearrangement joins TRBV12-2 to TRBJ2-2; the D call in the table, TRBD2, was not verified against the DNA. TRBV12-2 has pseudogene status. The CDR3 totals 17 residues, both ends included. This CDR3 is CASRLVGGGASGGELFF.

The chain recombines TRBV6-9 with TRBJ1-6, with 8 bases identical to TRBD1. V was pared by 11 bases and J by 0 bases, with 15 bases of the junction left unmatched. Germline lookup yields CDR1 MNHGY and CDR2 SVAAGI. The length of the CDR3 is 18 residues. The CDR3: CAGRGTGTLSSYNSPLHF. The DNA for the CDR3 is TGTGCCGGTCGCGGGACAGGCACTTTGAGCTCCTATAATTCACCCCTCCACTTT.

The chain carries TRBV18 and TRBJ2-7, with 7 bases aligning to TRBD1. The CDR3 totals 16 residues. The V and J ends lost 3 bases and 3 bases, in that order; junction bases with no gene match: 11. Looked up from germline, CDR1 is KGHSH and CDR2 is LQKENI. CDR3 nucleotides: TGTGCCAGCTCACCCCAGACAGGGCGAATGAACTACGAGCAGTACTTC. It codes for CASSPQTGRMNYEQYF.

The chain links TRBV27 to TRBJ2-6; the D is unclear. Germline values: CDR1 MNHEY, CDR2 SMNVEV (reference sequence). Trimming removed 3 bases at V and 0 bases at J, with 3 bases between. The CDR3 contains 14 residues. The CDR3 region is CASSFYSGANVLTF. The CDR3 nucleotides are TGTGCCAGCAGTTTCTACTCTGGGGCCAACGTCCTGACTTTC. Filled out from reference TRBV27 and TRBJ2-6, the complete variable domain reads EAQVTQNPRYLITVTGKKLTVTCSQNMNHEYMSWYRQDPGLGLRQIYYSMNVEVTDKGDVPEGYKVSRKEKRNFPLILESPSPNQTSLYFCASSFYSGANVLTFGAGSRLTVL.

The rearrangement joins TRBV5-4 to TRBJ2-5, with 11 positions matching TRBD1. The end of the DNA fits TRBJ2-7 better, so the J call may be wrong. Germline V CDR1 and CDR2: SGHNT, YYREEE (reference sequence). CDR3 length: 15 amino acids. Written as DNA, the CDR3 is TGTGCCAGCAGCTTGGGGGGACAGGGGGCCTACGAGCAGTACTTC. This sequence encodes CASSLGGQGAYEQYF.